The 30 T cell receptor beta chains below come from one sample, sequenced in a study of T-cell memory formation after mild COVID-19. TCRdb recomputed calls from the 5' RACE reads with MiXCR, one row per CDR3 protein. Of about 470,000 distinct CDR3 sequences in the sample, about 18% were seen once. Sequencing input: PBMCs or a T cell subset sorted from them (not recorded which). These receptors were taken from an adult woman who had mild COVID-19 (a few samples of this study predate the infection). Cell type and time point are not known.

The sample holds a few counts of this clonotype. The gene calls are TRBV5-1 and TRBJ1-2, with 11 bases aligning to TRBD1. The V gene's germline CDR1 is SGHRS and CDR2 YFSETQ. This CDR3 region has 20 residues. J was trimmed by 0 bases and V by 0 bases; bases with no gene match: 13. The CDR3 spells CASSLAGPGQGAIPNYGYTF. The CDR3 nucleotides are TGCGCCAGCAGCTTGGCCGGTCCTGGACAGGGGGCCATCCCTAACTATGGCTACACCTTC.

In its sample, this clonotype was seen a few times. The CDR3 loop reads CASSQDSYTGELFF. The CDR3 DNA is TGTGCCAGCAGTCAGGACTCTTACACCGGGGAGCTGTTTTTT. The chain links TRBV12-3 or TRBV12-4 to TRBJ2-2, with a possible D match to TRBD2 (5 bases). CDR3 length: 14 residues. V was pared by 5 bases and J by 3 bases, with 10 bases between.

The chain links TRBV6-5 to TRBJ2-5; D uncertain. With 0 bases removed from V and 1 base from J, the gap between germline ends came to 12 bases. The germline V gene encodes CDR1 MNHEY and CDR2 SVGAGI. CDR3 length: 16 residues. CDR3 amino acids: CASSYSRLAVQETQYF. The CDR3, as DNA: TGTGCCAGCAGTTACTCGAGGTTGGCAGTCCAAGAGACCCAGTACTTC.

This clonotype was observed many times. The chain combines TRBV5-1 with TRBJ2-7; tentatively, D is TRBD1 or TRBD2 (5 bases each). The CDR3 runs to 16 residues. The germline V gene has CDR1 SGHRS and CDR2 YFSETQ. Between the trimmed V and J ends, which lost 4 bases and 5 bases, there was a span of 22 bases. The CDR3 here is CASSHSGTANFDEQYF. CDR3 bases: TGCGCCAGCAGCCACTCCGGGACGGCTAATTTCGACGAGCAGTACTTC.

This chain uses TRBV20-1 with TRBJ2-2; 10 bases map to TRBD2. CDR1 is DFQATT, CDR2 SNEGSKA, per germline (reference sequence). V shed 5 bases and J 2 bases; nucleotides not matched to a gene: 5. The CDR3 covers 15 residues. In DNA, the CDR3 is TGCAGTGCTGGAGGACTAGCGGTAAACACCGGGGAGCTGTTTTTT. Its translation: CSAGGLAVNTGELFF.

The V gene is TRBV6-5, the J gene TRBJ1-6, with D possibly matching TRBD1 (6 bases). Germline-derived CDR1 and CDR2 are MNHEY and SVGAGI. This CDR3 spans 15 amino acids. Trimming took off 2 bases at V and 10 bases at J, with 15 bases between the two ends. The CDR3 loop is CASSYGAGDLSPLHF. CDR3 in DNA: TGTGCCAGCAGTTACGGAGCAGGGGATCTCTCACCCCTCCACTTT.

This clonotype was detected many times. The genes are TRBV5-1 and TRBJ2-5; tentative D call: TRBD2 (5 bases). The length of the CDR3 is 17 residues. Germline V gene data show CDR1 as SGHRS and CDR2 as YFSETQ. Trimming stripped 4 bases from V and 2 bases from J, with 21 bases between. The CDR3 DNA is TGCGCCAGCAGCGGAGGTATTTGGGCAGGCGTGCAAGAGACCCAGTACTTC. It translates to CASSGGIWAGVQETQYF. The variable domain in full, with the rest retrieved from reference TRBV5-1 and TRBJ2-5, is KAGVTQTPRYLIKTRGQQVTLSCSPISGHRSVSWYQQTPGQGLQFLFEYFSETQRNKGNFPGRFSGRQFSNSRSEMNVSTLELGDSALYLCASSGGIWAGVQETQYFGPGTRLLVL.

This clonotype was counted a few times. The genes are TRBV7-3 and TRBJ2-2, with a tentative D call TRBD2 (5 bases). V was cut by 2 bases and J by 4 bases, with 11 bases left in between. The CDR3 runs to 15 residues. Germline V gene data show CDR1 as SGHTA and CDR2 as FQGTGA. The CDR3 DNA is TGTGCCAGCAGCTTATCGGGATTGGGCACCGGGGAGCTGTTTTTT. The encoded protein is CASSLSGLGTGELFF. The full variable domain, with the rest looked up from reference TRBV7-3 and TRBJ2-2, is GAGVSQTPSNKVTEKGKYVELRCDPISGHTALYWYRQSLGQGPEFLIYFQGTGAADDSGLPNDRFFAVRPEGSVSTLKIQRTERGDSAVYLCASSLSGLGTGELFFGEGSRLTVL.

In this sample, this clonotype turned up a few times. The chain combines TRBV20-1 with TRBJ2-7, with TRBD2 matching 7 bases. The CDR3 sequence is 13 residues long. From germline, CDR1 is DFQATT and CDR2 SNEGSKA (reference sequence). Trimming at V came to 3 bases and at J to 6 bases, leaving 8 bases not matched to a gene. CDR3 protein: CSARDPGEGEQYF. In nucleotides, the CDR3 is TGCAGTGCTAGGGACCCCGGGGAGGGCGAGCAGTACTTC.

This chain's CDR3 is CATSGGTDEAFF. CDR3 coding DNA: TGTGCCACCAGTGGCGGGACTGATGAAGCTTTCTTT. The chain joins TRBV24-1 to TRBJ1-1; a possible D gene is TRBD1 (5 bases). V was pared by 5 bases and J by 7 bases, with 10 bases between. The CDR3 is made up of 12 amino acids. Germline CDR1 and CDR2: KGHDR and SFDVKD.

This chain uses TRBV20-1 with TRBJ2-7, with 15 nucleotides matching TRBD2. Germline CDR1 reads DFQATT; CDR2 reads SNEGSKA (reference sequence). V shed 4 bases and J 6 bases; nucleotides not matched to a gene: 13. The CDR3 runs to 17 residues. The DNA of the CDR3 is TGCAGTGCTACCGGACTAGCGGGAGGGCCCTGGGGATCCGAGCAGTACTTC. It is translated as CSATGLAGGPWGSEQYF.

This chain connects TRBV12-3 or TRBV12-4 to TRBJ1-5, with D possibly matching TRBD1 (6 bases). The CDR3 runs to 17 residues. Trimming shortened V by 3 bases and J by 0 bases, and 15 bases separated the two germline ends. The CDR3 sequence is CASSFGTIKHSNQPQHF. The CDR3 DNA is TGTGCCAGCAGTTTCGGGACAATTAAACATAGCAATCAGCCCCAGCATTTT.

In this sample, this clonotype turned up a few times. The genes are TRBV4-1 and TRBJ2-1; 13 positions match TRBD2. CDR1 and CDR2 from the germline V gene are MGHRA and YSYEKL. The CDR3 has 16 residues. Trimming cost V 0 bases and J 6 bases; bases outside gene matches: 2. The CDR3 spells CASSQDRTSGGNEQFF. CDR3 coding DNA: TGCGCCAGCAGCCAAGATAGGACTAGCGGGGGCAATGAGCAGTTCTTC.

In this sample, this clonotype turned up a few times. The chain combines TRBV18 with TRBJ1-2, with unresolved D. Germline V gene sequence: CDR1 KGHSH, CDR2 LQKENI. This CDR3 is built from 14 residues. The V end was cut by 3 bases, the J end by 0 bases, with 8 bases between. Here the CDR3 reads CASSPPGANYGYTF. DNA of the CDR3: TGTGCCAGCTCACCCCCAGGAGCTAACTATGGCTACACCTTC.

This chain links TRBV6-1 with TRBJ2-7; no clear D. CDR3 length: 12 residues. The germline V gene encodes CDR1 MNHNS and CDR2 SASEGT. The V end was cut by 7 bases, the J end by 3 bases, with 10 bases between. The CDR3 loop reads CASTTELYEQYF. The CDR3 DNA is TGTGCCAGCACTACAGAACTCTACGAGCAGTACTTC.

The chain recombines TRBV20-1 with TRBJ2-3, with 8 nucleotides matching TRBD2. V lost 5 bases to trimming and J lost 4 bases; unmatched junction nucleotides: 8. This CDR3 is built from 14 residues. Germline V gives CDR1 DFQATT, CDR2 SNEGSKA (reference sequence). The CDR3, as DNA: TGCAGTGCTCCCTCTAGCGGGTACGCAGATACGCAGTATTTT. Translating gives CSAPSSGYADTQYF.

This clonotype appeared a few times. V and J are TRBV29-1 and TRBJ1-1; tentatively, D is TRBD1 (6 bases). The germline V gene has CDR1 SQVTM and CDR2 ANQGSEA. The CDR3 loop spans 13 amino acids. V lost 5 bases, J lost 4 bases, and 14 bases lay in between. CDR3 sequence reads: CSVNRVRGTEAFF. Here the CDR3 DNA reads TGCAGCGTTAACAGGGTTCGGGGCACTGAAGCTTTCTTT.

In this sample, this clonotype turned up many times. V is TRBV5-1 and J is TRBJ2-2; the D call may be TRBD1 or TRBD2 (6 bases each). Germline lookup yields CDR1 SGHRS and CDR2 YFSETQ. Trimming shortened V by 2 bases and J by 1 base, and 9 bases separated the two germline ends. This CDR3 spans 15 amino acids. CDR3: CASSFGGVNTGELFF. Written as DNA, the CDR3 is TGCGCCAGCAGCTTCGGGGGCGTGAACACCGGGGAGCTGTTTTTT. Filled out from reference TRBV5-1 and TRBJ2-2, the complete variable domain reads KAGVTQTPRYLIKTRGQQVTLSCSPISGHRSVSWYQQTPGQGLQFLFEYFSETQRNKGNFPGRFSGRQFSNSRSEMNVSTLELGDSALYLCASSFGGVNTGELFFGEGSRLTVL.

V is TRBV20-1 and J is TRBJ2-3; 9 bases align to TRBD1. The CDR3 spans 15 residues. J was trimmed by 4 bases and V by 1 base; bases with no gene match: 6. Germline values: CDR1 DFQATT, CDR2 SNEGSKA (reference sequence). CDR3 coding DNA: TGCAGTGCTAGAGCCTGGACAGGGGACCCAGATACGCAGTATTTT. As protein: CSARAWTGDPDTQYF.

This chain joins TRBV6-1 and TRBJ2-7; TRBD1 aligns across 7 bases. J lost 3 bases, V lost 5 bases, and 4 bases had no gene match. Germline CDR1 reads MNHNS; CDR2 reads SASEGT. The CDR3 length is 13 residues. CDR3 nucleotides: TGTGCCAGCAGTATCGCAGGGGGCTACGAGCAGTACTTC. Translating gives CASSIAGGYEQYF.

The sample holds many counts of this clonotype. The CDR3 sequence is CASSPLAGGPAATDTQYF. The CDR3 DNA reads TGCGCCAGCAGCCCTTTGGCGGGGGGGCCGGCGGCGACAGATACGCAGTATTTT. V usage is TRBV5-1 and J usage is TRBJ2-3; 9 nucleotides agree with TRBD2. Trimming cost V 4 bases and J 3 bases; bases outside gene matches: 15. CDR3 length: 18 amino acids. Germline assignment: CDR1 SGHRS and CDR2 YFSETQ.

This chain connects TRBV20-1 to TRBJ2-1; D unresolved. From germline, CDR1 is DFQATT and CDR2 SNEGSKA (reference sequence). The V end was cut by 5 bases, the J end by 4 bases, with 15 bases between. CDR3 length: 14 residues. CDR3 residues: CSALVLGLYNEQFF. The CDR3 DNA is TGCAGTGCTCTAGTCCTCGGCTTATACAATGAGCAGTTCTTC.

The chain is built from TRBV6-2 or TRBV6-3 and TRBJ2-5, with 7 bases identical to TRBD1. Germline trimming cut 6 bases from V and 5 bases from J; bases unmatched to any gene: 6. The germline V gene has CDR1 MNHEY and CDR2 SVGEGT. The CDR3 has 13 residues. The CDR3 DNA sequence: TGTGCCAGCAGCACAGGGGCCAGGGAGACCCAGTACTTC. As protein: CASSTGARETQYF.

There are a few counts of this clonotype. The rearrangement links TRBV7-2 to TRBJ1-2; TRBD1 agrees at 8 bases. This CDR3 is built from 16 residues. Germline V gene lookup returns CDR1 SGHTA and CDR2 FQGNSA. V lost 5 bases, J lost 3 bases, and 11 bases stayed unmatched. In DNA, the CDR3 is TGTGCCAGCAGCCTTGCGACCGGACAGGGAGACTATGGCTACACCTTC. It encodes CASSLATGQGDYGYTF.

The J gene is TRBJ1-2, the V gene TRBV7-9, with 7 bases aligning to TRBD1. This CDR3 has 13 residues. Germline assignment: CDR1 SEHNR and CDR2 FQNEAQ (reference sequence). The V segment lost 4 bases and the J segment 8 bases; nucleotides outside the gene matches: 7. CDR3 residues: CASSYRGSEGYTF. DNA of the CDR3: TGTGCCAGCAGCTACAGGGGATCAGAAGGCTACACCTTC.

This chain uses TRBV11-2 with TRBJ1-2; 10 positions agree with TRBD1. After removal of 0 bases from V and 4 bases from J, the junction contained 5 bases not matched to a gene. Germline V gene sequence: CDR1 SGHAT, CDR2 FQNNGV. The CDR3 consists of 16 residues. The CDR3 sequence is CASSLDGGTGAYGYTF. CDR3 bases: TGTGCCAGCAGCTTAGATGGGGGGACAGGGGCCTATGGCTACACCTTC.

V is TRBV30 and J is TRBJ2-4; 10 nucleotides agree with TRBD1. CDR1 GTSNPN and CDR2 SVGIG come from the germline V gene (reference sequence). CDR3 length: 16 amino acids. The V and J ends lost 1 base and 0 bases, in that order; junction bases with no gene match: 3. The CDR3 nucleotides read TGTGCCTGGAGTGCGGGACAGGGGTTAGCCAAAAACATTCAGTACTTC. This gives the protein CAWSAGQGLAKNIQYF.

A few counts support this clonotype. The chain combines TRBV2 with TRBJ2-5; 9 nucleotides match TRBD2. The V and J ends lost 8 bases and 4 bases, in that order; junction bases with no gene match: 11. Germline CDR1 and CDR2: SNHLY and FYNNEI. The CDR3 sequence is 15 residues long. The CDR3 DNA reads TGTGCCAGCCTCCTCTTTACTAGCGGGCGAGAGACCCAGTACTTC. Protein: CASLLFTSGRETQYF.

This clonotype has just a few counts. The gene calls are TRBV11-2 and TRBJ2-3, with TRBD1 matching 9 bases. CDR3 length equals 18 residues. Germline V gene data show CDR1 as SGHAT and CDR2 as FQNNGV. V shed 3 bases, J shed 2 bases, and the junction held 12 bases outside the gene matches. The CDR3 sequence is CASSFSKFTGGLTDTQYF. CDR3 nucleotides: TGTGCCAGCAGCTTCTCGAAGTTCACAGGGGGCCTCACAGATACGCAGTATTTT. The full variable domain, rest sourced from reference TRBV11-2 and TRBJ2-3, is EAGVAQSPRYKIIEKRQSVAFWCNPISGHATLYWYQQILGQGPKLLIQFQNNGVVDDSQLPKDRFSAERLKGVDSTLKIQPAKLEDSAVYLCASSFSKFTGGLTDTQYFGPGTRLTVL.

Only a few counts were recorded for this clonotype. This chain joins TRBV6-5 and TRBJ2-1, with TRBD2 matching 8 bases. The CDR3 runs 15 residues. The V gene's germline CDR1 is MNHEY and CDR2 SVGAGI. The J segment lost 2 bases and the V segment lost 2 bases, leaving 2 bases of the junction unmatched. This chain's CDR3 is CASSYLGLAYNEQFF. The CDR3 bases are TGTGCCAGCAGTTACCTGGGACTAGCCTACAATGAGCAGTTCTTC.